The 21 T cell receptor beta chains below come from one sample, sequenced in a study of neoadjuvant anti-PD-1 for oral cavity cancer. Time point: after neoadjuvant nivolumab, at surgical resection. Measured with immunoSEQ multiplex PCR; TCRdb has only the in-frame clones, and not every one. The table records 9,500 to 15,000 clones, 71% of them present only once. The sample consisted of PBMCs, taken after nivolumab (anti-PD-1) treatment. The receptors shown here come from a person between 40 and 79 years old with oral cavity squamous cell carcinoma.

The chain employs TRBV11-2 and TRBJ1-2; the match to TRBD1 covers 8 bases. CDR3 length: 16 amino acids. From germline, CDR1 is SGHAT and CDR2 FQNNGV. The V gene end was trimmed by 1 base and the J gene end by 6 bases; junction bases not matched to a gene: 10. CDR3 loop: CASSLVGRGQLNGYTF. CDR3 DNA: TGTGCCAGCAGCTTAGTGGGCAGGGGGCAGTTGAATGGCTACACCTTC.

The chain uses TRBV5-1 and TRBJ2-3, with a weak D call TRBD1 (6 bases). The CDR3 contains 14 residues. Germline CDR1 is SGHRS and CDR2 is YFSETQ. V was trimmed by 1 base and J by 2 bases, leaving 8 bases between them. CDR3 in DNA: TGCGCCAGCAGCTTGTCAGGGGCCACAGATACGCAGTATTTT. The encoded protein is CASSLSGATDTQYF.

The gene calls are TRBV7-2 and TRBJ1-5; 8 nucleotides agree with TRBD1. Germline lookup yields CDR1 SGHTA and CDR2 FQGNSA. The junction had 12 bases not matched to a gene; V was cut back by 1 base and J by 7 bases. The CDR3 has 17 amino acids. CDR3 sequence (DNA): TGTGCCAGCAGCTTAGGCGATAGGGCAGGGGGCGGCCAGCCCCAGCATTTT. Translation: CASSLGDRAGGGQPQHF.

This clone is medium-sized within its sample. V gene TRBV4-1 combines with J gene TRBJ1-5; weak D call: TRBD1 (5 bases). CDR1 is MGHRA, CDR2 YSYEKL, per germline. The CDR3 has 16 residues. Trimming took off 1 base at V and 1 base at J, with 11 bases between the two ends. The CDR3 DNA is TGCGCCAGCAGCCAAGGTCGACCAGGGAGCAATCAGCCCCAGCATTTT. It yields the protein CASSQGRPGSNQPQHF.

The chain recombines TRBV28 with TRBJ2-3; 11 nucleotides line up with TRBD2. Germline V gene lookup returns CDR1 MDHEN and CDR2 SYDVKM. This CDR3 has 17 amino acids. The V and J ends lost 5 bases and 2 bases, in that order; junction bases with no gene match: 9. The CDR3 nucleotides read TGTGCCAGCAGTGGCCCCGGGACTAGCGGAATCACAGATACGCAGTATTTT. Protein product: CASSGPGTSGITDTQYF.

The table lists this clone with a few counts. J is TRBJ2-1 and V is TRBV9; a possible D gene is TRBD2 (6 bases). Germline V CDR1 and CDR2: SGDLS, YYNGEE. This CDR3 has 15 residues. Trimming took 5 bases from V and 0 from J, leaving 12 bases between them. This CDR3 reads CASSVSGSSYNEQFF. The CDR3 DNA reads as TGTGCCAGCAGTGTAAGCGGGTCCTCCTACAATGAGCAGTTCTTC.

There are a few counts of this clone. This chain uses TRBV21-1 with TRBJ1-2; the table's D call TRBD1 went unverified against the DNA. TRBV21-1 is a recognized pseudogene. This CDR3 has 14 amino acids. CDR3 DNA: TGTGCCAGCAGCAACCAGGGCCCCTCCTATGGCTACACCTTC. Amino acid sequence: CASSNQGPSYGYTF.

This clone is a singleton in its sample. The rearrangement uses TRBV11-3 and TRBJ2-5; unclear D gene. The CDR3 is 13 residues long. Trimming took 5 bases from V and 5 from J, leaving 12 bases between them. Germline V gene data show CDR1 as SGHNT and CDR2 as YENEEA. CDR3 sequence reads: CASSRGPGETQYF. The CDR3 DNA follows: TGTGCCAGCAGCCGAGGACCCGGTGAGACCCAGTACTTC.

The chain has TRBV5-4 and TRBJ2-7, with 9 bases matching TRBD1. V shed 1 base and J 3 bases; nucleotides not matched to a gene: 14. The germline V gene encodes CDR1 SGHNT and CDR2 YYREEE (reference sequence). The CDR3 sequence is 18 residues long. In DNA, the CDR3 is TGTGCCAGCAGCTTGTGGGGGACAGGGATATCCGGCCGCTACGAGCAGTACTTC. The encoded protein is CASSLWGTGISGRYEQYF.

The rearrangement joins TRBV4-1 to TRBJ2-7; D unclear. The length of the CDR3 is 16 residues. Looked up from germline, CDR1 is MGHRA and CDR2 is YSYEKL. Trimming removed 1 base from V and 5 bases from J, with 18 bases in between. The DNA of the CDR3 is TGCGCCAGCAGCCAAGGGTCCTTCGTAATGACCCACGAGCAGTACTTC. Translating gives CASSQGSFVMTHEQYF.

The V gene is TRBV13, the J gene TRBJ1-1; the match to TRBD1 covers 7 bases. The CDR3 spans 14 residues. Germline V CDR1 and CDR2: PRHDT, FYEKMQ (reference sequence). With 5 bases clipped from V and 8 bases from J, the junction kept 11 bases outside the gene matches. CDR3 amino acids: CASSEPTGFPEAFF. DNA of the CDR3: TGTGCCAGCAGCGAACCGACAGGGTTTCCAGAAGCTTTCTTT.

This clone was seen only a few times. This sequence joins TRBV7-9 and TRBJ1-1; D possibly corresponds to TRBD1 (5 bases). Looked up from germline, CDR1 is SEHNR and CDR2 is FQNEAQ (reference sequence). V lost 1 base, J lost 5 bases, and 17 bases lay in between. The CDR3 sequence is 16 residues long. CDR3 sequence: CASSLGGVQGRTEAFF. CDR3 DNA sequence: TGTGCCAGCAGCTTAGGAGGTGTGCAGGGAAGGACTGAAGCTTTCTTT.

This clone was detected only a few times. This sequence joins TRBV5-1 and TRBJ2-7; TRBD2 is a possible D gene (5 bases). V was trimmed by 4 bases and J by 2 bases, leaving 13 bases between them. Germline V gives CDR1 SGHRS, CDR2 YFSETQ. CDR3 length equals 14 residues. CDR3 amino acids: CASSRRGPPYEQYF. The CDR3 bases are TGCGCCAGCAGCCGTCGAGGGCCTCCCTACGAGCAGTACTTC.

The chain links TRBV30 to TRBJ1-2; D perhaps matches TRBD1 (6 bases). Germline CDR1 and CDR2: GTSNPN and SVGIG (reference sequence). This CDR3 contains 15 residues. V was pared by 1 base and J by 3 bases, with 15 bases between. The CDR3 DNA follows: TGTGCCTGGAGTGCCCTGGGGGGGGCGGACTATGGCTACACCTTC. Its translation: CAWSALGGADYGYTF.

This chain links TRBV6-5 with TRBJ1-1, with unresolved D. Trimming stripped 2 bases from V and 6 bases from J, with 13 bases between. CDR3 size: 14 residues. CDR1 is MNHEY, CDR2 SVGAGI, per germline. The CDR3 DNA reads as TGTGCCAGCAGTTACGTTGGAGCAAAATCTGAAGCTTTCTTT. Its protein product is CASSYVGAKSEAFF.

This clone was detected once. The chain couples TRBV18 to TRBJ1-1; D is unresolved. Germline V lookup: CDR1 KGHSH, CDR2 LQKENI. The germline V and J ends were trimmed by 3 bases and 0 bases, with 5 bases remaining between them. The CDR3 is made up of 13 amino acids. The CDR3 loop reads CASSPSMNTEAFF. Written as DNA, the CDR3 is TGTGCCAGCTCACCGAGTATGAACACTGAAGCTTTCTTT.

This sequence joins TRBV27 and TRBJ1-2; unclear D gene. Trimming took off 8 bases at V and 4 bases at J, with 17 bases between the two ends. This CDR3 region has 14 residues. From germline, CDR1 is MNHEY and CDR2 SMNVEV (reference sequence). The CDR3 here is CASGLAGQPYGYTF. The CDR3 bases are TGTGCCAGCGGCCTGGCGGGTCAGCCCTATGGCTACACCTTC.

The gene calls are TRBV7-9 and TRBJ1-4; D remains unclear. CDR3 size: 13 residues. Looked up from germline, CDR1 is SEHNR and CDR2 is FQNEAQ (reference sequence). V lost 10 bases, J lost 6 bases, and 15 bases lay in between. The CDR3, as DNA: TGTGCCATAAGCTCTGGAAGCGATGAAAAACTGTTTTTT. Encoded protein: CAISSGSDEKLFF.

The chain employs TRBV5-6 and TRBJ2-7; D is possibly TRBD2 (6 bases). The germline V gene encodes CDR1 SGHDT and CDR2 YYEEEE. The CDR3 is made up of 12 amino acids. V was trimmed by 3 bases and J by 7 bases, leaving 11 bases between them. CDR3 nucleotides: TGTGCCAGCAGCTGGGGACTGGGGGAGCAGTACTTC. Its translation: CASSWGLGEQYF.

The chain links TRBV27 to TRBJ1-2; D unclear. The CDR3 sequence is 14 residues long. CDR1 MNHEY and CDR2 SMNVEV come from the germline V gene (reference sequence). Trimming took off 5 bases at V and 5 bases at J, with 15 bases between the two ends. The CDR3 nucleotides read TGTGCCAGCAGTCGACTTGACATGGGATATGGCTACACCTTC. Protein sequence: CASSRLDMGYGYTF.

The DNA for the CDR3 is TGTGCCAGCAGCTCACAGCGGTACGAGCAGTACTTC. Amino acids: CASSSQRYEQYF. The V gene is TRBV11-1, the J gene TRBJ2-7, with D perhaps matching TRBD2 (5 bases). The V gene's germline CDR1 is SGHAT and CDR2 FQDESV (reference sequence). V lost 4 bases to trimming and J lost 4 bases, with 8 bases between them. The length of the CDR3 is 12 residues.